This T cell receptor beta chain was found in a study of T-cell reconstitution after alpha-beta-depleted transplantation in children. Findings of the study overall: Surviving recipient T cells and thymic progenitors accounted for the high day-60 TCRbeta diversity observed in some patients. Fresh T-cell production supplied most of the T-cell counts and diversity seen one year after transplant.

On this clonotype: Its specificity is not known.

The CDR3 runs to 15 residues. The ends were cut back, 0 bases at V and 0 bases at J, with 9 bases in the middle. Germline CDR1 is MGHRA and CDR2 is YSYEKL. Construction of the TCRbeta library involved unique molecular identifiers. One entry per CDR3 protein, called by TCRdb with MiXCR from the PCR reads. This sample has about 980,000 distinct CDR3 sequences; about 26% occur once, and the top ten carry about 28%. This TCR was recovered from a boy under two years old who had a stem cell transplant for SCID, so the T cells may come from the graft donor. This specimen consisted of PBMCs, mostly from graft donor cells, obtained 360 days after TCRalphabeta/CD19-depleted stem cell transplant. This chain links TRBV4-1 with TRBJ2-7, with D perhaps matching TRBD2 (6 bases). CDR3 amino acids: CASSQDPGDSYEQYF. The CDR3 DNA sequence: TGCGCCAGCAGCCAAGATCCGGGGGACTCCTACGAGCAGTACTTC.